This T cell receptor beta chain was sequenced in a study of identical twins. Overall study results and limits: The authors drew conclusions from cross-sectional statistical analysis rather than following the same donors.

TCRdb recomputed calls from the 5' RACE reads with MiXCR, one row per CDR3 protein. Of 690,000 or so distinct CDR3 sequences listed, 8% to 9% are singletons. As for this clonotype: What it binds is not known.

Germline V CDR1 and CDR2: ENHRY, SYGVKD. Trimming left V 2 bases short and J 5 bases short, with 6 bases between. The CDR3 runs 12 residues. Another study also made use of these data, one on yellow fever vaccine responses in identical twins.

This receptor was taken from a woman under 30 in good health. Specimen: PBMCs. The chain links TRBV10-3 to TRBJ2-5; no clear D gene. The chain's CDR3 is CAISEKGETQYF. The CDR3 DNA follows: TGTGCCATCAGTGAGAAAGGGGAGACCCAGTACTTC.